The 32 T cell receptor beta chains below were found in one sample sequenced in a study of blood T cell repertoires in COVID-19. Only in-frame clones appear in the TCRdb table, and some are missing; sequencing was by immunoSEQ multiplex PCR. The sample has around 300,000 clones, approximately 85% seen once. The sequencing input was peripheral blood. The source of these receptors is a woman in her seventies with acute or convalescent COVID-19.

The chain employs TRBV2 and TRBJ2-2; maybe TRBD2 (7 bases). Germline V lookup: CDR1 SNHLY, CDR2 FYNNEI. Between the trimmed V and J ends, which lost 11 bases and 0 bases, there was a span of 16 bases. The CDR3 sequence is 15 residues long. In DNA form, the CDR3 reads TGTGCCTCGAGGGGGGGCAACGCGAACACCGGGGAGCTGTTTTTT. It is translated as CASRGGNANTGELFF.

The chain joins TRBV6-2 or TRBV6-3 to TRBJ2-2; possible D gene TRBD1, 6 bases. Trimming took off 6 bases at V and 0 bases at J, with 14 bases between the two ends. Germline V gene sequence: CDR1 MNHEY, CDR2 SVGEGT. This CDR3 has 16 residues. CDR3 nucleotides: TGTGCCAGCAGCCAGAGGACAGCAGCGAACACCGGGGAGCTGTTTTTT. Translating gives CASSQRTAANTGELFF.

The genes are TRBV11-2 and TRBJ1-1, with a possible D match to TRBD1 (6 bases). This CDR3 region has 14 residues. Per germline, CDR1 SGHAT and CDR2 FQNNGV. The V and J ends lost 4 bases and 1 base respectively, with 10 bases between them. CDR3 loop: CASSSRTENTEAFF. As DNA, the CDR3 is TGTGCCAGCAGCTCCCGGACAGAGAACACTGAAGCTTTCTTT.

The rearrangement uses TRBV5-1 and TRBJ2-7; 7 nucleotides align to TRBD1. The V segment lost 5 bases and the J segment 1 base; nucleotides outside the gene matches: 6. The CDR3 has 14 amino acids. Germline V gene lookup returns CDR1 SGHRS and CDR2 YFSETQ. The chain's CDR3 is CASRSGTASYEQYF. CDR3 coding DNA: TGCGCCAGCAGATCCGGGACAGCTTCCTACGAGCAGTACTTC.

This chain's CDR3 is CAWSQGISEKLFF. Here the CDR3 DNA reads TGTGCCTGGAGTCAGGGGATCAGCGAAAAACTGTTTTTT. The genes are TRBV30 and TRBJ1-4; possibly TRBD1 for D (6 bases). The germline V gene encodes CDR1 GTSNPN and CDR2 SVGIG (reference sequence). V was shortened by 2 bases and J by 8 bases, with 12 bases between the two germline ends. This CDR3 has 13 residues.

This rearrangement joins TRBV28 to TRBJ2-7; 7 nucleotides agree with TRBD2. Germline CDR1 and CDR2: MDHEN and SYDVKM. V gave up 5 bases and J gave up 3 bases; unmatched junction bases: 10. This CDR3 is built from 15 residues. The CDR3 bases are TGTGCCAGCAGTGGATCAGGGAGGGGAAGCTACGAGCAGTACTTC. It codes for CASSGSGRGSYEQYF.

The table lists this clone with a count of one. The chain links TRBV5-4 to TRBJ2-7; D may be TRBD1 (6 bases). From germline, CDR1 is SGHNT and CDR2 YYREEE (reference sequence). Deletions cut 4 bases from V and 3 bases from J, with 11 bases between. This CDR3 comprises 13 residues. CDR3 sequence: CASSRTDSYEQYF. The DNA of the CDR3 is TGTGCCAGCAGCCGGACAGACAGCTACGAGCAGTACTTC.

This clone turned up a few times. CDR3 in amino acids: CASSPPAGPLTFF. CDR3 DNA sequence: TGTGCCAGCTCACCACCGGCAGGGCCGTTAACTTTCTTT. The J gene is TRBJ1-1, the V gene TRBV18; a weak D match, TRBD1 (5 bases). Trimming removed 0 bases at V and 12 bases at J, with 14 bases between. Germline CDR1 reads KGHSH; CDR2 reads LQKENI. The CDR3 is 13 amino acids. The full variable domain, completed using reference TRBV18 and TRBJ1-1, is NAGVMQNPRHLVRRRGQEARLRCSPMKGHSHVYWYRQLPEEGLKFMVYLQKENIIDESGMPKERFSAEFPKEGPSILRIQQVVRGDSAAYFCASSPPAGPLTFFGQGTRLTVV.

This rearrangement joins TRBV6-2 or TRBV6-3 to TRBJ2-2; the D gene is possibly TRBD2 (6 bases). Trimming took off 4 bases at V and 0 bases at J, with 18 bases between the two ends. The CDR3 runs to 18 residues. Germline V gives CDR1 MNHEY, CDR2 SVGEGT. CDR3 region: CASSLALARPPNTGELFF. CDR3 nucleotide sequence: TGTGCCAGCAGTTTGGCTCTAGCGAGGCCTCCGAACACCGGGGAGCTGTTTTTT.

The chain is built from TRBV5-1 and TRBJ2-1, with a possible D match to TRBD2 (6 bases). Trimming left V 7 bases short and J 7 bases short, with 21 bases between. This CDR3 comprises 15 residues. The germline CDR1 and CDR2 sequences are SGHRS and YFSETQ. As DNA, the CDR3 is TGCGCCAGCTTGTTCGATGTGGGGGGTGGAAATGAGCAGTTCTTC. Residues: CASLFDVGGGNEQFF.

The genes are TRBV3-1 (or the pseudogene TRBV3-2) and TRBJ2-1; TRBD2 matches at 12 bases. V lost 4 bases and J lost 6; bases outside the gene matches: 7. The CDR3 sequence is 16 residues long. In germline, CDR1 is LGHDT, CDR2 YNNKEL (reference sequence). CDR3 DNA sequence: TGTGCCAGCAGCCCCACCGGACTAGCGGGATCCAATGAGCAGTTCTTC. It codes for CASSPTGLAGSNEQFF.

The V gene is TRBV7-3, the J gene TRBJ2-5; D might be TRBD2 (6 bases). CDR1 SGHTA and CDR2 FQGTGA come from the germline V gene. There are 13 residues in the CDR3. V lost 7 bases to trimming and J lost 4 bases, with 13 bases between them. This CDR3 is CASTRGAGETQYF. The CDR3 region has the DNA TGTGCCAGCACTCGCGGGGCAGGAGAGACCCAGTACTTC.

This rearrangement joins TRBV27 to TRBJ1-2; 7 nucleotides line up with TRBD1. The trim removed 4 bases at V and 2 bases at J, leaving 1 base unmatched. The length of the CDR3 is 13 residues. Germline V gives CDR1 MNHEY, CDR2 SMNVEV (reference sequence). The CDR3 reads CASSSTGNYGYTF. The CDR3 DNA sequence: TGTGCCAGCAGTTCGACAGGGAACTATGGCTACACCTTC.

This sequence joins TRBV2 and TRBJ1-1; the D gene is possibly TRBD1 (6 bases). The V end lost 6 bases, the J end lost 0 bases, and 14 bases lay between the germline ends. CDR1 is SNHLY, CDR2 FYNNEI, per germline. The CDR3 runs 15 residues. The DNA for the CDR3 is TGTGCCAGCAGGGCGCAGGGGCCCGTGAACACTGAAGCTTTCTTT. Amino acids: CASRAQGPVNTEAFF.

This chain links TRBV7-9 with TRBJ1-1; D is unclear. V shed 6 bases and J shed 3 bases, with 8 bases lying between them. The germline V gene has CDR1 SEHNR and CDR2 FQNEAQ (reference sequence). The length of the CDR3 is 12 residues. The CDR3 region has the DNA TGTGCCAGCAGGAGGGTTGACACTGAAGCTTTCTTT. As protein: CASRRVDTEAFF.

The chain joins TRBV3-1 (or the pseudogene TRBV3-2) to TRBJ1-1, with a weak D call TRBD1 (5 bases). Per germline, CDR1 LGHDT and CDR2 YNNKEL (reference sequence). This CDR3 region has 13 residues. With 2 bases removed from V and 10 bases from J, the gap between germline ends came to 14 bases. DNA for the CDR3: TGTGCCAGCAGCCAAAGGGGAGGGGTTATAGCTTTCTTT. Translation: CASSQRGGVIAFF.

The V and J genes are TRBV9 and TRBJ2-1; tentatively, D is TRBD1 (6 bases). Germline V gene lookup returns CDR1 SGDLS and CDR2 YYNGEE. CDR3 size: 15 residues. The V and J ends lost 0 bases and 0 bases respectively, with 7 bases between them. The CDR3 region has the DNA TGTGCCAGCAGCGTAGAACAGGGCTCCTACAATGAGCAGTTCTTC. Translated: CASSVEQGSYNEQFF.

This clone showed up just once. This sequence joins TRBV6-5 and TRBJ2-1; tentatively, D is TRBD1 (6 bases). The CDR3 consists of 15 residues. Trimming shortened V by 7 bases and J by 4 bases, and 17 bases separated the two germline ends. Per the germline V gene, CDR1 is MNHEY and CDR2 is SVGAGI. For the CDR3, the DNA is TGTGCCAGCAAAAGGTCACAGGGTCCATACAATGAGCAGTTCTTC. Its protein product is CASKRSQGPYNEQFF.

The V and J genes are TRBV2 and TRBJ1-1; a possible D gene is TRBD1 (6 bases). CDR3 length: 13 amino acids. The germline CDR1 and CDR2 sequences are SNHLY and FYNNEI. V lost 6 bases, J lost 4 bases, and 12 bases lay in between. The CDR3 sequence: CASRRGEGTEAFF. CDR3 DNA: TGTGCCAGCAGAAGGGGGGAGGGCACTGAAGCTTTCTTT.

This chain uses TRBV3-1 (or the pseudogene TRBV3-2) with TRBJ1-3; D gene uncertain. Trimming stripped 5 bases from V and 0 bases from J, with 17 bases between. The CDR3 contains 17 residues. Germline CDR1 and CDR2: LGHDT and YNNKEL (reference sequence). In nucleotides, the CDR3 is TGTGCCAGCAGCTATCACGGGGTGCAGACCTCTGGAAACACCATATATTTT. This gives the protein CASSYHGVQTSGNTIYF.

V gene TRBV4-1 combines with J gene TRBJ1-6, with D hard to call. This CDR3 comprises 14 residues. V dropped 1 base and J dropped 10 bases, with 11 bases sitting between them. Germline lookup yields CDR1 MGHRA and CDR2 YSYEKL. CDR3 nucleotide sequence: TGCGCCAGCAGCCAAGGCCCCGTCAGGTCACCCCTCCACTTT. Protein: CASSQGPVRSPLHF.

CDR3 nucleotide sequence: TGTGCCAGTAGTATAGGTCCCGGTGAAGTAGCTTTCTTT. This translates into CASSIGPGEVAFF. The rearrangement links TRBV19 to TRBJ1-1; D gene unclear. V was shortened by 1 base and J by 10 bases, with 13 bases between the two germline ends. Germline V gene sequence: CDR1 LNHDA, CDR2 SQIVND (reference sequence). The CDR3 is 13 residues long.

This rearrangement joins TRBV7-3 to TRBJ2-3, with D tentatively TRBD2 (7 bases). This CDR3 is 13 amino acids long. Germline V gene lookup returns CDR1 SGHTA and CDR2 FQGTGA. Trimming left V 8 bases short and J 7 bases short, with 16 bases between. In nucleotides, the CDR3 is TGTGCCAGCGCCCCCGGGGGGCCGAATACGCAGTATTTT. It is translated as CASAPGGPNTQYF. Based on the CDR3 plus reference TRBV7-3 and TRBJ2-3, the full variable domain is GAGVSQTPSNKVTEKGKYVELRCDPISGHTALYWYRQSLGQGPEFLIYFQGTGAADDSGLPNDRFFAVRPEGSVSTLKIQRTERGDSAVYLCASAPGGPNTQYFGPGTRLTVL.

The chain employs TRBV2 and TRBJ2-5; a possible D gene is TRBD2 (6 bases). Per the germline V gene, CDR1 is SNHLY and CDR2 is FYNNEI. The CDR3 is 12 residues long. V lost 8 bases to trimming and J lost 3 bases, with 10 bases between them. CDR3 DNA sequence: TGTGCCAGCCGACTAGGGAAAGAGACCCAGTACTTC. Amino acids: CASRLGKETQYF.

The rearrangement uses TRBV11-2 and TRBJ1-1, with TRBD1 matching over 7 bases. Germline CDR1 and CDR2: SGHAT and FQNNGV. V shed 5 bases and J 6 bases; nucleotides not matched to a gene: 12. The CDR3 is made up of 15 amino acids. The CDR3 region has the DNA TGTGCCAGCAGCCGAAGGACAGGCCGGTCGGCTGAAGCTTTCTTT. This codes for CASSRRTGRSAEAFF.

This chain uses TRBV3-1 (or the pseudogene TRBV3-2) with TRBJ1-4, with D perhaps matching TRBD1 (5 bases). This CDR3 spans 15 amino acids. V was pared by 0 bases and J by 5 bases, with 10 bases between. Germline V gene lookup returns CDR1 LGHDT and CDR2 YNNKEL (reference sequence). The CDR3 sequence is CASSQEGRVNEKLFF. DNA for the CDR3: TGTGCCAGCAGCCAAGAGGGCAGGGTGAATGAAAAACTGTTTTTT.

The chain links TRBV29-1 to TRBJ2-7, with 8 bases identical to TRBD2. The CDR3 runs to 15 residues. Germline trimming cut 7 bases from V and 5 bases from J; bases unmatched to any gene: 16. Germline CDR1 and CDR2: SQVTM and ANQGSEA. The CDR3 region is CSATGPGGGRDEQYF. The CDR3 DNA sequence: TGCAGCGCTACCGGGCCCGGGGGGGGTCGGGACGAGCAGTACTTC.

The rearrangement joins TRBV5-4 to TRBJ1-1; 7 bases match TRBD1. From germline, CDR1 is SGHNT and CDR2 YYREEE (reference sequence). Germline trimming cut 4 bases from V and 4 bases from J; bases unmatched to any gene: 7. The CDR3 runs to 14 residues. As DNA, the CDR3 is TGTGCCAGCAGCCACAGGGGAGAGGGCACTGAAGCTTTCTTT. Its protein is CASSHRGEGTEAFF.

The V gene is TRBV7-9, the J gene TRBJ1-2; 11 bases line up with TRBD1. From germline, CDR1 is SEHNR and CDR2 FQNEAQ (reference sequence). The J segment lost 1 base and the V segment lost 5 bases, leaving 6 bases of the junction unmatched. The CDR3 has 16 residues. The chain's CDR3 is CASSPSGTGGNYGYTF. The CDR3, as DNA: TGTGCCAGCAGCCCCTCCGGGACAGGGGGTAACTATGGCTACACCTTC.

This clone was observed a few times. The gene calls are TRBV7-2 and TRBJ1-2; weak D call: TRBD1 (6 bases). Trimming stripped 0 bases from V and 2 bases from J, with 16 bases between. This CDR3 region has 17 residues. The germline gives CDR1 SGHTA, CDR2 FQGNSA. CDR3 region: CASSLAGGAGYNYGYTF. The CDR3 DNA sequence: TGTGCCAGCAGCTTAGCGGGGGGGGCAGGTTACAACTATGGCTACACCTTC. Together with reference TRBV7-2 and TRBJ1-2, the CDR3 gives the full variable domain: GAGVSQSPSNKVTEKGKDVELRCDPISGHTALYWYRQSLGQGLEFLIYFQGNSAPDKSGLPSDRFSAERTGGSVSTLTIQRTQQEDSAVYLCASSLAGGAGYNYGYTFGSGTRLTVV.

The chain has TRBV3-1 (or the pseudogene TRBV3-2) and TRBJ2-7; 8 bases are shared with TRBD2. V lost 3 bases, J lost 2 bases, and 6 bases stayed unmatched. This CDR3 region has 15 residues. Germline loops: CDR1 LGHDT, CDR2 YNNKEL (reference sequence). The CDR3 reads CASSQDSSGPYEQYF. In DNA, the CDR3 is TGTGCCAGCAGCCAGGATTCTAGCGGGCCCTACGAGCAGTACTTC.

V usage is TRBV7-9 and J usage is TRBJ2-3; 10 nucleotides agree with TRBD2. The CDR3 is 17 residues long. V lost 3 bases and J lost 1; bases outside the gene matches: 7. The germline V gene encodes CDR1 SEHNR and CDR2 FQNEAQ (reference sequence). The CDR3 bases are TGTGCCAGCAGCTTGGATTTAGCGGGGGGCCGCACAGATACGCAGTATTTT. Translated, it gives CASSLDLAGGRTDTQYF.